This TCR beta chain was sequenced for a study of cytotoxic CD8 clonotypes in ibrutinib-treated CLL. Study-wide background: The response samples were taken once patients had been treated for a median of 12 months, range 6 to 36. The average sample held roughly 250,000 productive templates and 75,000 to 100,000 productive rearrangements. The study's findings and limits: The study found clonality rose at ibrutinib response, then fell toward baseline at progression.

With respect to this clone: Its target is unknown.

V shed 0 bases and J shed 0 bases, with 10 bases lying between them. Germline V gene sequence: CDR1 SGHTS, CDR2 YDEGEE. The CDR3 loop spans 16 amino acids. The planned depth of sequencing spanned 1 in 200,000 to 1 in 1 million T cells. The table came from immunoSEQ multiplex PCR; TCRdb's copy has only in-frame clones and leaves some out. In the table there are about 310,000 clones, around four fifths of which are singletons. This clonotype was sampled from a human donor with chronic lymphocytic leukemia. This chain connects TRBV5-8 to TRBJ2-1; D is unresolved. The sequencing used PBMCs, collected before ibrutinib treatment. The CDR3 sequence: CASSLGLRSSYNEQFF. CDR3 coding DNA: TGTGCCAGCAGCTTGGGCCTGAGATCCTCCTACAATGAGCAGTTCTTC.